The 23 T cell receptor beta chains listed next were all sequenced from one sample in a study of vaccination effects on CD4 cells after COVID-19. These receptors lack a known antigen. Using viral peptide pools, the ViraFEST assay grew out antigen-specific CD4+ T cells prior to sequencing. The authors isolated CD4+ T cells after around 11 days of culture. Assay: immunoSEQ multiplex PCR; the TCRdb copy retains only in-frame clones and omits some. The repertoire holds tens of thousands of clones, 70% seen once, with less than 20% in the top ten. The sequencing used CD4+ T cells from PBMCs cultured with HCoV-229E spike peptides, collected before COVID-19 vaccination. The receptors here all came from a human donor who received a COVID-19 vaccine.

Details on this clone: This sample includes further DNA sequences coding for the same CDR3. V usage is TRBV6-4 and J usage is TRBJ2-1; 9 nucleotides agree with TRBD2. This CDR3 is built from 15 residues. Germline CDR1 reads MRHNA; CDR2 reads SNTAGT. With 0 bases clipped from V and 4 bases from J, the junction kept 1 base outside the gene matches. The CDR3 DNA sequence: TGTGCCAGCAGTGACTCTAGCGGGAGTTACAATGAGCAGTTCTTC. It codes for CASSDSSGSYNEQFF.

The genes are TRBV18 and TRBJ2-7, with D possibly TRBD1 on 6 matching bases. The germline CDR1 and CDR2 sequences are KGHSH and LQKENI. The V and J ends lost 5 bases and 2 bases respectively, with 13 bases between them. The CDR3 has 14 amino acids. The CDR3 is CASSRTAETYEQYF. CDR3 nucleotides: TGTGCCAGCTCAAGGACAGCTGAGACCTACGAGCAGTACTTC. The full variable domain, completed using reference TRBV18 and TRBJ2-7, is NAGVMQNPRHLVRRRGQEARLRCSPMKGHSHVYWYRQLPEEGLKFMVYLQKENIIDESGMPKERFSAEFPKEGPSILRIQQVVRGDSAAYFCASSRTAETYEQYFGPGTRLTVT.

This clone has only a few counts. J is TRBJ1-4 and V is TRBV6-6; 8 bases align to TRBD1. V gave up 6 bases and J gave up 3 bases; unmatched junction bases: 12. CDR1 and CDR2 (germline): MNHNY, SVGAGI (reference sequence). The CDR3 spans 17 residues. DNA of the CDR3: TGTGCCAGCAGCCGAACTTTGACAGGGGTGGCTAATGAAAAACTGTTTTTT. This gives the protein CASSRTLTGVANEKLFF.

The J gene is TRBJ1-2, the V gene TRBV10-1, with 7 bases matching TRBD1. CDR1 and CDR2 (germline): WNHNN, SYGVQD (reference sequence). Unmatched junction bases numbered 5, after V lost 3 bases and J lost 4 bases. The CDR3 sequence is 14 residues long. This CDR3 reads CASSEQGLPYGYTF. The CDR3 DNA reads TGCGCCAGCAGTGAACAGGGGCTCCCCTATGGCTACACCTTC.

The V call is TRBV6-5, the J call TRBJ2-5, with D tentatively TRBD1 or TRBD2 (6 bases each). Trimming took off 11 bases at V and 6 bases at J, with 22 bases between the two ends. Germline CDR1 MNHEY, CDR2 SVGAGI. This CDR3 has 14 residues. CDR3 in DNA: TGTGCCGGAAGGGGGGCACAGGGTTGGAAGACCCAGTACTTC. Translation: CAGRGAQGWKTQYF.

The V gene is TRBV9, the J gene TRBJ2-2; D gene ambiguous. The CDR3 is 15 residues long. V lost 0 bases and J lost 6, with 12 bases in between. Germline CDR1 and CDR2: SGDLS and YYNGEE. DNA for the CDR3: TGTGCCAGCAGCGTAGAGGCACAATTCCCCGGGGAGCTGTTTTTT. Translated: CASSVEAQFPGELFF.

The CDR3 region is CAVGPELVNYGYTF. The CDR3, as DNA: TGTGCCGTGGGTCCGGAACTAGTTAACTATGGCTACACCTTC. The chain couples TRBV19 to TRBJ1-2, with D hard to call. Trimming pared 11 bases from V and 1 base from J, leaving 17 bases between. Per the germline V gene, CDR1 is LNHDA and CDR2 is SQIVND (reference sequence). CDR3 size: 14 residues.

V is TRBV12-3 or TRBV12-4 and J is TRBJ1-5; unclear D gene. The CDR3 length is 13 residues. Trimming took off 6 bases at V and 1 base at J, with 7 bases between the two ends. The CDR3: CASSPDSNQPQHF. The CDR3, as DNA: TGTGCCAGCAGCCCCGACAGCAATCAGCCCCAGCATTTT.

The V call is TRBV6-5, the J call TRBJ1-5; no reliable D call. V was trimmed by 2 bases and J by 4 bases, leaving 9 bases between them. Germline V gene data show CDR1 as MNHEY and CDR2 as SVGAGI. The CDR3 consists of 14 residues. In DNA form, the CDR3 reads TGTGCCAGCAGTTACGATGCATCAAATCAGCCCCAGCATTTT. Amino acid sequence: CASSYDASNQPQHF.

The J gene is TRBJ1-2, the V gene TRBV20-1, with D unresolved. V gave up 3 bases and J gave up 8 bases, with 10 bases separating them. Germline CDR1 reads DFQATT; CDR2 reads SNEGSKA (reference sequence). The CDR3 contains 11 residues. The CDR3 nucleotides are TGCAGTGCTAGTCGCCTTATAGGCTACACCTTC. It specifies CSASRLIGYTF.

CDR3 region: CASREGQGLSYEQYF. CDR3 coding DNA: TGTGCCAGCAGGGAGGGACAGGGCCTCTCCTACGAGCAGTACTTC. The chain joins TRBV2 to TRBJ2-7; 9 bases match TRBD1. Trimming cost V 6 bases and J 0 bases; bases outside gene matches: 6. The length of the CDR3 is 15 residues. Germline V CDR1 and CDR2: SNHLY, FYNNEI. The complete variable domain, with remaining parts taken from reference TRBV2 and TRBJ2-7, reads EPEVTQTPSHQVTQMGQEVILRCVPISNHLYFYWYRQILGQKVEFLVSFYNNEISEKSEIFDDQFSVERPDGSNFTLKIRSTKLEDSAMYFCASREGQGLSYEQYFGPGTRLTVT.

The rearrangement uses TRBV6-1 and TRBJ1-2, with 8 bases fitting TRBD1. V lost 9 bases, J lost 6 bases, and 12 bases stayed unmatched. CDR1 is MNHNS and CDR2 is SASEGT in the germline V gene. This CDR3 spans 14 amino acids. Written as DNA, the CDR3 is TGTGCCAGTGACAATTCCGGACAGGGACATGGCTACACCTTC. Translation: CASDNSGQGHGYTF.

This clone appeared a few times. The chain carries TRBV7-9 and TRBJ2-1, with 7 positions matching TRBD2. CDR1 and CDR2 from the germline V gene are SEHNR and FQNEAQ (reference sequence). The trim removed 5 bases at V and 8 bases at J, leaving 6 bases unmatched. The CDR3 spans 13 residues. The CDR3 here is CASSQGLVDEQFF. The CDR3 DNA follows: TGTGCCAGCAGCCAAGGACTAGTTGATGAGCAGTTCTTC.

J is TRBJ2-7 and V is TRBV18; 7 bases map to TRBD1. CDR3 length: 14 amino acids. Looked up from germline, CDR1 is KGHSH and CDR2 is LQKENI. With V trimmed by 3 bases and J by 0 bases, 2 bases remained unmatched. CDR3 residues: CASSPWDSSYEQYF. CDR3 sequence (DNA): TGTGCCAGCTCACCTTGGGACAGCTCCTACGAGCAGTACTTC.

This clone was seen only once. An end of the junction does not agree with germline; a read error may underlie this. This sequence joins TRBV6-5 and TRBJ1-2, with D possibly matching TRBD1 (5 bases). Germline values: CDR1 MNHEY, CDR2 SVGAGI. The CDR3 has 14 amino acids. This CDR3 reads CASSSVGQGPLWAW. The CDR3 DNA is TGTGCCAGCAGTTCGGTCGGTCAGGGCCCCCTCTGGGCTTGG.

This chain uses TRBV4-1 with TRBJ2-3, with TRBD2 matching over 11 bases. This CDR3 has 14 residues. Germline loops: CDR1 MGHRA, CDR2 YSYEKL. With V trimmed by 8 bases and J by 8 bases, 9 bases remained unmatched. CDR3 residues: CASRFSGREATQYF. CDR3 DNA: TGCGCCAGCCGCTTTAGCGGGAGGGAGGCTACGCAGTATTTT.

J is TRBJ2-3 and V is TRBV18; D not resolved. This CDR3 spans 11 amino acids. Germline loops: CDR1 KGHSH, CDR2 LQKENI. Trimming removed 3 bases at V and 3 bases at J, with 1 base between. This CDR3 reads CASSPTDTQYF. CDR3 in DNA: TGTGCCAGCTCACCGACAGATACGCAGTATTTT.

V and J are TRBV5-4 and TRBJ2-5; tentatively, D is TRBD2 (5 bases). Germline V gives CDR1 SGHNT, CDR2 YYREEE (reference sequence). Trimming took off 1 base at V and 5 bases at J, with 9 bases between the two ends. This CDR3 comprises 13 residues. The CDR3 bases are TGTGCCAGCAGCTTGCTAGCCGGGGAGACCCAGTACTTC. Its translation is CASSLLAGETQYF.

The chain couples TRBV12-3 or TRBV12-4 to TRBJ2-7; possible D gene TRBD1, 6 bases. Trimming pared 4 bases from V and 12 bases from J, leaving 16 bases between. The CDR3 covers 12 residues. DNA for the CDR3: TGTGCCAGCAGTTCCTGGCAGGGGTCCCGGTACTTC. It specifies CASSSWQGSRYF.

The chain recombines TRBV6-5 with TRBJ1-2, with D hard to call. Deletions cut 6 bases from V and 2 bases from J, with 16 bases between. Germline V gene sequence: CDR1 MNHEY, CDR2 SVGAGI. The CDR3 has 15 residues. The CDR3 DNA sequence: TGTGCCAGCAGGACCCGGCTGGGTGTCAACTATGGCTACACCTTC. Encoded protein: CASRTRLGVNYGYTF.

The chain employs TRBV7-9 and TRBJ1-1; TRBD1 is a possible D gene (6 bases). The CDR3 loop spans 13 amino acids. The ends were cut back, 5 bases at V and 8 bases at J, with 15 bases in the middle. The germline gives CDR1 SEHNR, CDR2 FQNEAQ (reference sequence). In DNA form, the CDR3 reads TGTGCCAGCAGCATTGGTGGGGGGCTCGAAGCTTTCTTT. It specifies CASSIGGGLEAFF.

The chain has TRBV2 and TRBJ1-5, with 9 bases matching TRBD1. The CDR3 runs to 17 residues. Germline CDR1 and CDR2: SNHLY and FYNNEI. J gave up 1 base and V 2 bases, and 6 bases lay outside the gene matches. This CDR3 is CASSENLGQGSNQPQHF. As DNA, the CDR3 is TGTGCCAGCAGTGAAAATCTGGGACAGGGAAGCAATCAGCCCCAGCATTTT.

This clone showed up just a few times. Here the CDR3 DNA reads TGTGCCAGCAGAACGCAGGAACCTGAAGCTTTCTTT. Translated: CASRTQEPEAFF. The gene calls are TRBV2 and TRBJ1-1; D unresolved. V gave up 6 bases and J gave up 6 bases, with 11 bases separating them. CDR1 SNHLY and CDR2 FYNNEI come from the germline V gene. This CDR3 spans 12 amino acids.